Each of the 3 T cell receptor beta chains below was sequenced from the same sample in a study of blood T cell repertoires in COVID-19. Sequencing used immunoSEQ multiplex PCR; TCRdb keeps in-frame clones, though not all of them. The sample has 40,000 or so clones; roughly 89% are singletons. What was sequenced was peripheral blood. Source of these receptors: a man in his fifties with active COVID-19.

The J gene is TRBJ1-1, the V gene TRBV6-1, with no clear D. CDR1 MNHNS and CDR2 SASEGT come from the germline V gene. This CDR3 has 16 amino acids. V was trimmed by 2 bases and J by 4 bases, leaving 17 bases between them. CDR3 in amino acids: CASSEYPPPRGTEAFF. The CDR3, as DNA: TGTGCCAGCAGTGAATATCCACCGCCCCGGGGCACTGAAGCTTTCTTT.

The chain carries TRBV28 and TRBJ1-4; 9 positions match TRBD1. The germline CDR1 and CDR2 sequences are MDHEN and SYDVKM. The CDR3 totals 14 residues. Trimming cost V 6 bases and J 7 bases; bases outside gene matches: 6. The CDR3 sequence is CASRETGGGEKLFF. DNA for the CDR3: TGTGCCAGCAGAGAGACAGGGGGTGGTGAAAAACTGTTTTTT. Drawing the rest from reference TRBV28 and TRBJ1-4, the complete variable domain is DVKVTQSSRYLVKRTGEKVFLECVQDMDHENMFWYRQDPGLGLRLIYFSYDVKMKEKGDIPEGYSVSREKKERFSLILESASTNQTSMYLCASRETGGGEKLFFGSGTQLSVL.

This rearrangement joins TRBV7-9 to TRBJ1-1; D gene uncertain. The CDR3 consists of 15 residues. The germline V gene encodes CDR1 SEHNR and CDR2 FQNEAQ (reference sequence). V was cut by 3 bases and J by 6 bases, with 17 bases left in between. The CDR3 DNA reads TGTGCCAGCAGCTTCGGACCCGACTACGCCCCTGAAGCTTTCTTT. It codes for CASSFGPDYAPEAFF.